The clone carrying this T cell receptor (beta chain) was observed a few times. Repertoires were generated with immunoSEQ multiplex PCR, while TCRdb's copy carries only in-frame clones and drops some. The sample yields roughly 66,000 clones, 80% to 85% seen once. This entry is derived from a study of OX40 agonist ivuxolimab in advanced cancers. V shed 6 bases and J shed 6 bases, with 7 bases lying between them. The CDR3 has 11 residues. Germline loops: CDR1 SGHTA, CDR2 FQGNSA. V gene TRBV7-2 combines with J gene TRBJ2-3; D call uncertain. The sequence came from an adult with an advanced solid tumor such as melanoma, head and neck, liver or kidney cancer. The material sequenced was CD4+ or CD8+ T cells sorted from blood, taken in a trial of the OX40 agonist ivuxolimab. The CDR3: CASSVSDTQYF. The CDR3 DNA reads TGTGCCAGCAGTGTCTCGGATACGCAGTATTTT.